Sequencing of this T cell receptor (beta chain) was carried out in a study of blood T cell repertoires in COVID-19. Study summary: COVID-19 samples from acute and convalescent phases originated in the United States, Italy and Spain. PBMCs, B-cell-depleted T cells, or T cells provided the cDNA or gDNA that made up the material.

In the study's own analysis: Reference gene primer amplification gave nucleated cell count estimates. Profiling relied on immunoSEQ multiplex PCR, and the TCRdb table lists in-frame clones only, not all of them. V and J calls and clone size come straight from that table; D and trimming were deduced from the DNA. This table has roughly 200,000 clones, about 85% appearing once. CDR3 length equals 16 residues. Trimming left V 4 bases short and J 4 bases short, with 19 bases between. Germline CDR1 LGHDT, CDR2 YNNKEL (reference sequence). This TCR was sampled from a man aged 55 to 70 with active or convalescent COVID-19. Sequenced input: peripheral blood. The chain is built from TRBV3-1 (or the pseudogene TRBV3-2) and TRBJ1-2; the D is unclear. This chain's CDR3 is CASSLRGALRVYGYTF. CDR3 bases: TGTGCCAGCAGCCTCCGAGGAGCGCTGAGGGTCTATGGCTACACCTTC.